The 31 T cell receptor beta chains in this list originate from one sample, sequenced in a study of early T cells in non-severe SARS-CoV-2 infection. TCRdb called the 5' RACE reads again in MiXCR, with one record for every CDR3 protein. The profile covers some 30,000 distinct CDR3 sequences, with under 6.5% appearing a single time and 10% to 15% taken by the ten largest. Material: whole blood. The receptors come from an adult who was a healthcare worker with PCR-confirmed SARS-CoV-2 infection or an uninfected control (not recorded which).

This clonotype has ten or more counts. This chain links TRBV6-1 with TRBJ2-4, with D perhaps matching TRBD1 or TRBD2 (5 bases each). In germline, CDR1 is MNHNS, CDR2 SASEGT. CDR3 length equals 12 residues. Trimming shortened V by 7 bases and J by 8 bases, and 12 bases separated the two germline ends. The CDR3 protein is CASMRDGDIQYF. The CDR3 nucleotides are TGTGCCAGCATGAGGGACGGGGACATTCAGTACTTC.

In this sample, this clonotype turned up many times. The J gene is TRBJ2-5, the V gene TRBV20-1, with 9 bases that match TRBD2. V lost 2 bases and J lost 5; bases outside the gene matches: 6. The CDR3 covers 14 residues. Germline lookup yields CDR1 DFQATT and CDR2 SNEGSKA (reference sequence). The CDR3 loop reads CSARLSGGFETQYF. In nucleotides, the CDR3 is TGCAGTGCTAGACTTAGCGGGGGTTTTGAGACCCAGTACTTC.

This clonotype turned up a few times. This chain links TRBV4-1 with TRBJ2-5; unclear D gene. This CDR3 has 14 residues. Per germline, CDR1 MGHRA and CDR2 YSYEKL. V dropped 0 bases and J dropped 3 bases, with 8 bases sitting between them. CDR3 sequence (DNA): TGCGCCAGCAGCCAAGATCCACTGGAAGAGACCCAGTACTTC. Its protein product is CASSQDPLEETQYF.

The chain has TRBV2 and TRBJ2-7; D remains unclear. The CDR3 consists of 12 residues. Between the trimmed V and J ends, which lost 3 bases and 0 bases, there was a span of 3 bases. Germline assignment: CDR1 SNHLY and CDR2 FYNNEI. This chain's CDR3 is CASSEGSYEQYF. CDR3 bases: TGTGCCAGCAGTGAGGGCTCCTACGAGCAGTACTTC.

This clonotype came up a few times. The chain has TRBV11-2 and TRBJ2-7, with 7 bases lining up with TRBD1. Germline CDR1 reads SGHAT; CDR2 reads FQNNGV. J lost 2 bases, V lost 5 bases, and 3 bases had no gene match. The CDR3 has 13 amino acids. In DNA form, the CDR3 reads TGTGCCAGCAGCGCTGGGACAGCCTACGAGCAGTACTTC. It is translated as CASSAGTAYEQYF.

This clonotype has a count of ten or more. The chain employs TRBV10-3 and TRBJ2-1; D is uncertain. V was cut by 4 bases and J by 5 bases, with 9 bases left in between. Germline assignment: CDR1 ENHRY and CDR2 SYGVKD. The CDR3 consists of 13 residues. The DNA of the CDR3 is TGTGCCATCAGTGGGTCGACCGACAATGAGCAGTTCTTC. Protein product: CAISGSTDNEQFF.

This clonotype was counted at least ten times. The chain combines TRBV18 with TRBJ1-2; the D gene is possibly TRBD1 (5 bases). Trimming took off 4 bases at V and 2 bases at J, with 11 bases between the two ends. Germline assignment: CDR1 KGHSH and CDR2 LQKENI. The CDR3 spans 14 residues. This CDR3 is CASSLGASNYGYTF. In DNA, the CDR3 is TGTGCCAGCTCACTTGGGGCATCGAACTATGGCTACACCTTC.

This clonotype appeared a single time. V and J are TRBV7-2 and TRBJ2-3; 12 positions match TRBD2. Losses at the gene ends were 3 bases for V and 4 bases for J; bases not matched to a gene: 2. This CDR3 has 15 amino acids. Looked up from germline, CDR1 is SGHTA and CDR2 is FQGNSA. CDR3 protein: CASSFLAGGADTQYF. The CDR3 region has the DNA TGTGCCAGCAGCTTCCTAGCGGGAGGGGCAGATACGCAGTATTTT.

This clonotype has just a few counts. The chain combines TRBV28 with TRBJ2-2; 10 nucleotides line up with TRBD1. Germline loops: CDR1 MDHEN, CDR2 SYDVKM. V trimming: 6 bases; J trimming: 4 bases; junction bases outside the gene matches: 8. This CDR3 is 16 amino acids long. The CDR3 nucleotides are TGTGCCAGCAGCCCGGGGACAGGGGCTTTCACCGGGGAGCTGTTTTTT. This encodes CASSPGTGAFTGELFF.

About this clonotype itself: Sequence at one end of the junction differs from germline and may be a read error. CDR3 sequence reads: CASRTGQDTGEPFF. The CDR3 nucleotides are TGTGCCAGCCGAACTGGGCAGGACACCGGGGAGCCGTTTTTT. This chain joins TRBV6-2 or TRBV6-3 and TRBJ2-2; D possibly matches TRBD1 or TRBD2 (5 bases each). Germline V CDR1 and CDR2: MNHEY, SVGEGT. The CDR3 has 14 residues.

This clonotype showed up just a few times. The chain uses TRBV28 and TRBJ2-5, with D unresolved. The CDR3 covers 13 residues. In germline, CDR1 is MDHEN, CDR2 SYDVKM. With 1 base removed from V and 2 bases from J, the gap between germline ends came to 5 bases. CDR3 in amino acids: CASSLSRQETQYF. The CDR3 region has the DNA TGTGCCAGCAGTTTATCGCGGCAAGAGACCCAGTACTTC. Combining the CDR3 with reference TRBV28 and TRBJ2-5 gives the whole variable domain DVKVTQSSRYLVKRTGEKVFLECVQDMDHENMFWYRQDPGLGLRLIYFSYDVKMKEKGDIPEGYSVSREKKERFSLILESASTNQTSMYLCASSLSRQETQYFGPGTRLLVL.

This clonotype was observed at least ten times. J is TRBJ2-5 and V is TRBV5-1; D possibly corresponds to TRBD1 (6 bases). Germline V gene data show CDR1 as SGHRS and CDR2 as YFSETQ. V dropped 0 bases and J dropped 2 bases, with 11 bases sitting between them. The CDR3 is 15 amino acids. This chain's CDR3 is CASSLGRGDQETQYF. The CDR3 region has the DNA TGCGCCAGCAGCTTGGGCAGGGGTGATCAAGAGACCCAGTACTTC.

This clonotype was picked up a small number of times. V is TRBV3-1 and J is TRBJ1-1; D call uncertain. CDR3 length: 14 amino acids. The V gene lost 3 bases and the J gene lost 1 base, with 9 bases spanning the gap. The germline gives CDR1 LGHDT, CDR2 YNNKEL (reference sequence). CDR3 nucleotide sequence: TGTGCCAGCAGCCACCCCCAGCAGAACACTGAAGCTTTCTTT. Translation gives CASSHPQQNTEAFF.

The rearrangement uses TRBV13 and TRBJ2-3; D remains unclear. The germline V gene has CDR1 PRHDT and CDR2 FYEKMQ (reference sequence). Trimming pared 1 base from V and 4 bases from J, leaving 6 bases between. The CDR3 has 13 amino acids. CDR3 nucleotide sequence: TGTGCCAGCAGCTTAGTGGTCGCAGATACGCAGTATTTT. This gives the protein CASSLVVADTQYF.

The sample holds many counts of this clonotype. CDR3 nucleotides: TGTGCCAGCAGCTTAGAAGGGTATTCACCCCTCCACTTT. It is translated as CASSLEGYSPLHF. V and J are TRBV7-8 and TRBJ1-6; no reliable D call. This CDR3 spans 13 amino acids. V lost 1 base and J 8 bases, leaving 6 bases between the germline ends. CDR1 SGHVS and CDR2 FQNEAQ come from the germline V gene.

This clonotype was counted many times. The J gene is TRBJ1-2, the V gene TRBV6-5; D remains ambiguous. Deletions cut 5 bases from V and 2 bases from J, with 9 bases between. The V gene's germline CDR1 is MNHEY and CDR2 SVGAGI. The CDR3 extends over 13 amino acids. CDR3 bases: TGTGCCAGCAGTCCCGGACCCAACTATGGCTACACCTTC. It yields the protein CASSPGPNYGYTF.

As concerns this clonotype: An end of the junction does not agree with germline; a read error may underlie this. The CDR3, as DNA: TGTGCCAACAGTTACTGGGACAGGGGCAACGAGCAGTACTTC. Amino acid sequence: CANSYWDRGNEQYF. J is TRBJ2-7 and V is TRBV6-6, with 10 positions matching TRBD1. Germline CDR1 and CDR2: MNHNY and SVGAGI (reference sequence). The CDR3 totals 14 residues.

For the CDR3, the DNA is TGTGCCAGCAGCGTACAGGGGGTTGAGACCCAGTACTTC. Translated: CASSVQGVETQYF. The chain uses TRBV7-2 and TRBJ2-5, with 8 nucleotides matching TRBD1. Germline CDR1 is SGHTA and CDR2 is FQGNSA. The length of the CDR3 is 13 residues. Trimming took 5 bases from V and 5 from J; bases not matched to a gene: 4.

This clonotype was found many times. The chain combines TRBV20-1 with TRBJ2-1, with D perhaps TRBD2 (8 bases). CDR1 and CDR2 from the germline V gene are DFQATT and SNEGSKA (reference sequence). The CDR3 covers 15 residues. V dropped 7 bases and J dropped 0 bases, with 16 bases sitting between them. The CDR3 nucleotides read TGCAGTGTCAATAGCGGGACAGCCTCCTACAATGAGCAGTTCTTC. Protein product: CSVNSGTASYNEQFF.

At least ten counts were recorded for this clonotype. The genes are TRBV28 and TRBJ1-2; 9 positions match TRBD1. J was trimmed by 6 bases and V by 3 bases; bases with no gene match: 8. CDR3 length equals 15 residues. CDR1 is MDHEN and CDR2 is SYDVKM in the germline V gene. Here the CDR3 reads CASSLTGGLGNGYTF. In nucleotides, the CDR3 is TGTGCCAGCAGTTTGACAGGGGGACTGGGTAATGGCTACACCTTC.

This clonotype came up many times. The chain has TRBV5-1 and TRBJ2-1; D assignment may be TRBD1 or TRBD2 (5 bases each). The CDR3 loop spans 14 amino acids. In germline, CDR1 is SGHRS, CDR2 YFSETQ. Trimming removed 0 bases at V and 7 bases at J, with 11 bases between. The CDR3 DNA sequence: TGCGCCAGCAGCTTGGTAGAGGGGCAGAATGAGCAGTTCTTC. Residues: CASSLVEGQNEQFF.

The DNA for the CDR3 is TGTGCCAGCAGCTCCCGCACAGGGACAACTAATGAAAAACTGTTTTTT. This gives the protein CASSSRTGTTNEKLFF. V gene TRBV7-2 combines with J gene TRBJ1-4, with TRBD1 as a possible D gene (6 bases). CDR1 and CDR2 from the germline V gene are SGHTA and FQGNSA. CDR3 length equals 16 residues. V gave up 4 bases and J gave up 0 bases, with 12 bases separating them.

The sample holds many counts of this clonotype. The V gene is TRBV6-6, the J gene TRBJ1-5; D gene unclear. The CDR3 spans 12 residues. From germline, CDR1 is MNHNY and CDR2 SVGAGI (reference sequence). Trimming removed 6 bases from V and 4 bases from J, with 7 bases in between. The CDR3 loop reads CASRAGNQPQHF. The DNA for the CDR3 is TGTGCCAGCAGGGCGGGGAATCAGCCCCAGCATTTT.

CDR3 DNA: TGTGCCAGCAGTGCCAGACTAGATGGGGGGGCAAATGAGCAGTTCTTC. Amino acid sequence: CASSARLDGGANEQFF. V and J are TRBV6-1 and TRBJ2-1; possibly TRBD2 for D (7 bases). Trimming stripped 4 bases from V and 7 bases from J, with 20 bases between. Germline V lookup: CDR1 MNHNS, CDR2 SASEGT. The CDR3 spans 16 residues.

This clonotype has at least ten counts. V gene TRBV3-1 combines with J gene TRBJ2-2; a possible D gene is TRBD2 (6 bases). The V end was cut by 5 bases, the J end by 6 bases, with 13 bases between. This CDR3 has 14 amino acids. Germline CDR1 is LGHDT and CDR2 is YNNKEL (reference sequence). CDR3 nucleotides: TGTGCCAGCAGCGAAAATGGGGGGTCCGGGGAGCTGTTTTTT. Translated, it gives CASSENGGSGELFF.

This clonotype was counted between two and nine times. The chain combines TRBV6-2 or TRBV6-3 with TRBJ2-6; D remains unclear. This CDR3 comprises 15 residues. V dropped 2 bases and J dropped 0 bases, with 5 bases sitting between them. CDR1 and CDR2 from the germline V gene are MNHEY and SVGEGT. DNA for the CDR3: TGTGCCAGCAGTTACCTGAGCTCTGGGGCCAACGTCCTGACTTTC. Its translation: CASSYLSSGANVLTF.

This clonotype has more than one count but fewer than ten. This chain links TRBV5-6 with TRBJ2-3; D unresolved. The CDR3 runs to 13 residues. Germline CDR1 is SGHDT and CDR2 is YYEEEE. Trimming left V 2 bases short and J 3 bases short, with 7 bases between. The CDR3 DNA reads TGTGCCAGCAGCTTTAGTCGAACAGATACGCAGTATTTT. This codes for CASSFSRTDTQYF.

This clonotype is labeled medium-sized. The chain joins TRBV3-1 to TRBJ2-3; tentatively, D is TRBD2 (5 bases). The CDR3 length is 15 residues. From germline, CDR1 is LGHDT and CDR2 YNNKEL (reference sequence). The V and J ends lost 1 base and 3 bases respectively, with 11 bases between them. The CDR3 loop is CASSQGWGETDTQYF. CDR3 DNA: TGTGCCAGCAGCCAAGGCTGGGGAGAGACAGATACGCAGTATTTT.

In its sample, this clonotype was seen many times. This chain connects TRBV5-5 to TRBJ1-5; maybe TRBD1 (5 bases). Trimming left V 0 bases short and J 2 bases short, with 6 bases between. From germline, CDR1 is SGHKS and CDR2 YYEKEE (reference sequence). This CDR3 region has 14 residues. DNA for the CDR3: TGTGCCAGCAGCTTGGAAGGGGGCAATCAGCCCCAGCATTTT. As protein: CASSLEGGNQPQHF.

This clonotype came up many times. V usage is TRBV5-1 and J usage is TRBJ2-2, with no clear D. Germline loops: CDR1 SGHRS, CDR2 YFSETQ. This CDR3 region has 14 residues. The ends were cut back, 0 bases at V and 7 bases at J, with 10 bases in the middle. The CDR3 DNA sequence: TGCGCCAGCAGCTTGGGATCGCCGGGCGGGGAGCTGTTTTTT. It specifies CASSLGSPGGELFF.

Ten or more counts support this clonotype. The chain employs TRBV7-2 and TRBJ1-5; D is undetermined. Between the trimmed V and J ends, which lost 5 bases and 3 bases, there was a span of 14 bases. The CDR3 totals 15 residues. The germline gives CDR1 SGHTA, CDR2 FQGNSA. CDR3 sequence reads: CASSLLSGNNQPQHF. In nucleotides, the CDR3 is TGTGCCAGCAGCCTCCTCTCTGGGAACAATCAGCCCCAGCATTTT.